Listed here are 5 T cell receptor beta chains from one sample, sequenced in a study of response to subunit inactivated influenza vaccine (dated by TCRdb to 2017 to 2018). The method was RT-PCR. The instrument given in TCRdb is Illumina HiSeq 2500. TCRdb redid the processing of the public reads, applying fastp at Q25 and MiXCR, and retained in-frame beta chains. For every CDR3 protein sequence, its rows merge into one entry that carries the most common genes and DNA. This sample has approximately 480,000 distinct CDR3 sequences in its table, and approximately 9.9% of those were observed once. The top ten clonotypes cover approximately 12% of the sample. In light of the paper, this sample's time point label describes: approximately 47 days after influenza vaccine administration. Here the sequenced sample was PBMCs from blood, taken roughly 46 days after vaccination. All receptors derive from a man in his fifties or sixties who received an inactivated influenza vaccine. Donor details come from another sample of the same person, matched by shared clones.

This clonotype was detected only a few times. The chain combines TRBV14 with TRBJ2-7; D gene ambiguous. The CDR3 spans 15 residues. The germline V and J ends were trimmed by 5 bases and 7 bases, with 21 bases remaining between them. Germline V gene sequence: CDR1 SGHDN, CDR2 FVKESK. CDR3 sequence (DNA): TGTGCCAGCAGCTTAACTAAGGCGGCTCTTCGTGAGCAGTACTTC. Its protein is CASSLTKAALREQYF.

This chain uses TRBV7-8 with TRBJ2-7; D may match TRBD1 or TRBD2 (5 bases each). Germline CDR1 SGHVS, CDR2 FQNEAQ. The V end lost 6 bases, the J end lost 0 bases, and 12 bases lay between the germline ends. CDR3 length: 14 amino acids. CDR3 DNA sequence: TGTGCCAGCAGGACGACGAGGGGCTCCTACGAGCAGTACTTC. Its protein is CASRTTRGSYEQYF.

In this sample, this clonotype turned up a few times. V and J are TRBV7-2 and TRBJ2-7; the match to TRBD2 covers 8 bases. Germline V CDR1 and CDR2: SGHTA, FQGNSA. V gave up 0 bases and J gave up 3 bases; unmatched junction bases: 4. The CDR3 contains 15 residues. DNA of the CDR3: TGTGCCAGCAGCTTAGCCCGGGGGGGGAACTACGAGCAGTACTTC. Its translation is CASSLARGGNYEQYF.

This clonotype was detected only a few times. The V and J genes are TRBV20-1 and TRBJ1-4, with 7 bases matching TRBD1. CDR3 length: 15 amino acids. CDR1 DFQATT and CDR2 SNEGSKA come from the germline V gene (reference sequence). The junction had 5 bases not matched to a gene; V was cut back by 0 bases and J by 4 bases. The CDR3 is CSARDVTGDNEKLFF. In DNA form, the CDR3 reads TGCAGTGCTAGAGATGTCACAGGGGATAATGAAAAACTGTTTTTT.

This clonotype was observed at least ten times. This chain uses TRBV12-3 or TRBV12-4 with TRBJ2-1, with 12 positions matching TRBD2. The CDR3 totals 15 residues. J was trimmed by 6 bases and V by 3 bases; bases with no gene match: 3. The CDR3 coding sequence is TGTGCCAGCAGTTTGGCTAGCGGGAGGGCCAATGAGCAGTTCTTC. Protein product: CASSLASGRANEQFF.